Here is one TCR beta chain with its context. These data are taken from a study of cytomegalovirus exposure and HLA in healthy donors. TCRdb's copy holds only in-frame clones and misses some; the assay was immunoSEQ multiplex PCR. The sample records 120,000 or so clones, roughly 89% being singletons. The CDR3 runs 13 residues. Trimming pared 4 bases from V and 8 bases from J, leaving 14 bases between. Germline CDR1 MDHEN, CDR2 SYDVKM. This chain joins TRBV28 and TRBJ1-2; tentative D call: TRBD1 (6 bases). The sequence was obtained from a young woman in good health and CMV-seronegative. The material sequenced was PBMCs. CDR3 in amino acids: CASSSTGTGGYTF. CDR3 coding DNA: TGTGCCAGCAGTTCCACAGGGACGGGAGGCTACACCTTC.